This entry describes one T cell receptor (beta chain). Clones were sequenced by immunoSEQ multiplex PCR, and TCRdb holds only the in-frame ones, with some missing. The table records approximately 87,000 clones, more than 85% of them present only once. These data are taken from a study of control samples from healthy donors and cancer patients. The sequenced sample consisted of blood. This sequence originates from a woman in her forties or fifties in good health.

CDR3 sequence reads: CASSKLPGLGYGYTF. In DNA form, the CDR3 reads TGTGCCAGCAGCAAATTACCGGGTCTAGGCTATGGCTACACCTTC. The rearrangement joins TRBV21-1 to TRBJ1-2. TRBV21-1 is deemed a pseudogene. This CDR3 comprises 15 residues.